Each of the 27 T cell receptor beta chains below was sequenced from the same sample in a study of shared clonotypes between healthy human individuals. Libraries were prepared by immunoSEQ multiplex PCR; TCRdb keeps only in-frame clonotypes and omits some of them. The profile shows around 300,000 clones, 87% of them singletons. Sequencing was done on a sample of memory CD8+ T cells sorted from blood. Noted subset: CD45RO+ cells pooled with CCR7-negative TemRA cells. The origin of the receptors is a man in his late teens or twenties in good health.

This clone showed up just once. Other DNA sequences in the sample encode the same CDR3. This sequence joins TRBV5-1 and TRBJ2-1, with a weak D call TRBD1 (6 bases). V shed 5 bases and J shed 2 bases, with 11 bases lying between them. This CDR3 is built from 14 residues. Germline V lookup: CDR1 SGHRS, CDR2 YFSETQ. CDR3 residues: CASSLRGTYNEQFF. The CDR3 DNA reads as TGCGCCAGCAGTCTAAGGGGGACCTACAATGAGCAGTTCTTC.

The V and J genes are TRBV29-1 and TRBJ2-7, with 8 bases that match TRBD2. The V segment lost 3 bases and the J segment 3 bases; nucleotides outside the gene matches: 4. CDR3 length equals 13 residues. Per germline, CDR1 SQVTM and CDR2 ANQGSEA. The CDR3 region is CSVDGSGNYEQYF. As DNA, the CDR3 is TGCAGCGTTGATGGTAGCGGGAACTACGAGCAGTACTTC.

The chain couples TRBV27 to TRBJ2-7; 8 bases match TRBD1. Germline loops: CDR1 MNHEY, CDR2 SMNVEV (reference sequence). The CDR3 is 14 amino acids. Germline trimming cut 11 bases from V and 6 bases from J; bases unmatched to any gene: 15. CDR3 nucleotides: TGTGCCGCCGCCATGACAGGGGCCTTTAGCGAGCAGTACTTC. Its translation is CAAAMTGAFSEQYF.

This clone was found once. V usage is TRBV7-6 and J usage is TRBJ2-7; 7 bases are a match to TRBD1. V was clipped by 5 bases and J by 3 bases; unmatched bases: 4. Germline V gives CDR1 SGHVS, CDR2 FNYEAQ. This CDR3 contains 13 residues. CDR3 loop: CASSNGQDYEQYF. In DNA form, the CDR3 reads TGTGCCAGCAGCAACGGACAGGACTACGAGCAGTACTTC.

The chain carries TRBV19 and TRBJ1-5; the D gene is possibly TRBD1 (6 bases). V gave up 3 bases and J gave up 5 bases, with 8 bases separating them. CDR1 and CDR2 (germline): LNHDA, SQIVND (reference sequence). The CDR3 length is 13 residues. CDR3 coding DNA: TGTGCCAGTAGTATCGCAGGGGATCAGCCCCAGCATTTT. Protein sequence: CASSIAGDQPQHF.

This chain uses TRBV19 with TRBJ1-1; weak D call: TRBD1 (5 bases). This CDR3 comprises 14 residues. Trimming stripped 6 bases from V and 1 base from J, with 12 bases between. Germline V gene data show CDR1 as LNHDA and CDR2 as SQIVND (reference sequence). For the CDR3, the DNA is TGTGCCAGTAGGCCAGGGATTTCGAACACTGAAGCTTTCTTT. Amino acids: CASRPGISNTEAFF.

This chain connects TRBV7-9 to TRBJ2-1, with unresolved D. V was clipped by 5 bases and J by 8 bases, with 19 bases between them. CDR3 length equals 15 residues. Germline V lookup: CDR1 SEHNR, CDR2 FQNEAQ (reference sequence). The CDR3 nucleotides are TGTGCCAGCAGCCTCCCCACCCACCTCTCCGATGAGCAGTTCTTC. This encodes CASSLPTHLSDEQFF.

This chain uses TRBV29-1 with TRBJ2-3; 7 bases align to TRBD2. Germline CDR1 and CDR2: SQVTM and ANQGSEA. The V and J ends lost 7 bases and 6 bases, in that order; junction bases with no gene match: 10. The CDR3 totals 13 residues. CDR3 protein: CSAAGLAVDTQYF. In nucleotides, the CDR3 is TGCAGCGCAGCGGGGTTGGCCGTGGATACGCAGTATTTT.

V is TRBV7-9 and J is TRBJ2-7; perhaps TRBD1 as D (6 bases). The CDR3 is made up of 15 amino acids. Trimming stripped 1 base from V and 4 bases from J, with 14 bases between. The germline gives CDR1 SEHNR, CDR2 FQNEAQ (reference sequence). The CDR3 here is CASSLGTGSLYEQYF. In DNA, the CDR3 is TGTGCCAGCAGCTTAGGAACAGGGAGTCTGTACGAGCAGTACTTC.

V gene TRBV25-1 combines with J gene TRBJ2-7; 7 bases align to TRBD2. Trimming cost V 4 bases and J 3 bases; bases outside gene matches: 12. The germline gives CDR1 MGHDK, CDR2 SYGVNS. The CDR3 covers 16 residues. The CDR3 nucleotides read TGTGCCAGCAGTGTCGTGGGGCGGGAGTTCAACTACGAGCAGTACTTC. Translated: CASSVVGREFNYEQYF.

The gene calls are TRBV10-3 and TRBJ1-4; a weak D match, TRBD1 (6 bases). The CDR3 spans 14 residues. CDR1 ENHRY and CDR2 SYGVKD come from the germline V gene. Trimming stripped 6 bases from V and 5 bases from J, with 13 bases between. In DNA form, the CDR3 reads TGTGCCATCAGCCAAGGGGGATTAAATGAAAAACTGTTTTTT. Its translation: CAISQGGLNEKLFF.

This clone was observed at least ten times. The chain joins TRBV4-1 to TRBJ2-7; 8 bases align to TRBD1. The CDR3 loop spans 15 amino acids. CDR1 and CDR2 (germline): MGHRA, YSYEKL. Trimming cost V 3 bases and J 0 bases; bases outside gene matches: 4. The CDR3 DNA reads as TGCGCCAGCAGCCAGGCCGGGACAGGCTCCTACGAGCAGTACTTC. Protein product: CASSQAGTGSYEQYF.

This clone turned up a few times. This chain joins TRBV7-9 and TRBJ2-5; maybe TRBD2 (5 bases). Trimming took off 5 bases at V and 1 base at J, with 14 bases between the two ends. Germline V gives CDR1 SEHNR, CDR2 FQNEAQ (reference sequence). The CDR3 length is 15 residues. CDR3 loop: CASSTGVQPQETQYF. CDR3 nucleotide sequence: TGTGCCAGCAGCACCGGGGTCCAGCCCCAAGAGACCCAGTACTTC.

The chain uses TRBV4-1 and TRBJ1-4, with a tentative D call TRBD1 (5 bases). Germline V gene lookup returns CDR1 MGHRA and CDR2 YSYEKL. Trimming stripped 0 bases from V and 8 bases from J, with 13 bases between. The CDR3 loop spans 15 amino acids. The CDR3 protein is CASSQDQGAGEKLFF. The CDR3 nucleotides are TGCGCCAGCAGCCAAGATCAGGGCGCCGGGGAAAAACTGTTTTTT.

The chain carries TRBV30 and TRBJ1-6, with 7 bases fitting TRBD1. The CDR3 runs to 13 residues. Losses at the gene ends were 4 bases for V and 9 bases for J; bases not matched to a gene: 6. Per the germline V gene, CDR1 is GTSNPN and CDR2 is SVGIG (reference sequence). The CDR3 DNA sequence: TGTGCCTGGACCACAGGGGAACTTTCACCCCTCCACTTT. It translates to CAWTTGELSPLHF.

This chain uses TRBV7-2 with TRBJ2-2; 8 nucleotides align to TRBD1. In germline, CDR1 is SGHTA, CDR2 FQGNSA. The junction had 9 bases not matched to a gene; V was cut back by 5 bases and J by 1 base. CDR3 length: 17 residues. The CDR3 region is CASSPVAGTGNTGELFF. The CDR3 nucleotides read TGTGCCAGCAGCCCCGTGGCGGGGACAGGGAACACCGGGGAGCTGTTTTTT.

V usage is TRBV6-5 and J usage is TRBJ2-2; the D call may be TRBD1 or TRBD2 (7 bases each). In germline, CDR1 is MNHEY, CDR2 SVGAGI. V lost 7 bases and J 6 bases, leaving 12 bases between the germline ends. This CDR3 contains 13 residues. CDR3 region: CASTAGGAGELFF. CDR3 nucleotide sequence: TGTGCCAGCACCGCAGGGGGGGCCGGGGAGCTGTTTTTT.

This clone was detected only once. The V call is TRBV11-2, the J call TRBJ2-1; D remains ambiguous. CDR1 SGHAT and CDR2 FQNNGV come from the germline V gene. The CDR3 is 16 residues long. Trimming left V 5 bases short and J 4 bases short, with 18 bases between. The CDR3 DNA sequence: TGTGCCAGCAGCAATCCGGCGGAACTCATATACAATGAGCAGTTCTTC. This sequence encodes CASSNPAELIYNEQFF.

CDR3: CASQQGNTGELFF. As DNA, the CDR3 is TGTGCCAGCCAACAAGGGAACACCGGGGAGCTGTTTTTT. The chain combines TRBV5-6 with TRBJ2-2, with unresolved D. This CDR3 comprises 13 residues. The germline V gene has CDR1 SGHDT and CDR2 YYEEEE. Trimming took off 7 bases at V and 1 base at J, with 8 bases between the two ends.

Regarding this clone: Since a much larger clone is just one base distant, this may be a read error. This same CDR3 is encoded by further DNA sequences in the sample. The gene calls are TRBV2 and TRBJ1-3; D is ambiguous. CDR3 length: 14 residues. The V end lost 2 bases, the J end lost 0 bases, and 5 bases lay between the germline ends. CDR1 SNHLY and CDR2 FYNNEI come from the germline V gene. In DNA, the CDR3 is TGTGCCAGCAGTGAAACAGCCTCTGGAAACACCATATATTTT. This translates into CASSETASGNTIYF. Full variable domain (missing parts from reference TRBV2 and TRBJ1-3): EPEVTQTPSHQVTQMGQEVILRCVPISNHLYFYWYRQILGQKVEFLVSFYNNEISEKSEIFDDQFSVERPDGSNFTLKIRSTKLEDSAMYFCASSETASGNTIYFGEGSWLTVV.

The V gene is TRBV6-4, the J gene TRBJ1-2; 8 positions agree with TRBD1. V trimming: 6 bases; J trimming: 8 bases; junction bases outside the gene matches: 5. Germline lookup yields CDR1 MRHNA and CDR2 SNTAGT. CDR3 length equals 12 residues. This CDR3 is CASSDRGGGYTF. CDR3 bases: TGTGCCAGCAGCGACAGGGGAGGAGGCTACACCTTC.

The chain carries TRBV4-1 and TRBJ1-5; 10 nucleotides line up with TRBD1. The CDR3 runs 15 residues. V lost 2 bases, J lost 6 bases, and 4 bases stayed unmatched. Germline V gene sequence: CDR1 MGHRA, CDR2 YSYEKL. The chain's CDR3 is CASSQWTGGGQPQHF. DNA of the CDR3: TGCGCCAGCAGCCAATGGACAGGGGGAGGTCAGCCCCAGCATTTT.

As regards this clone: This could be a read error, since a much larger clone is one nucleotide away. The CDR3 nucleotides read TGTGCCAGCAGTGGACCGGGGAACAATCAGCCCCAGCATTTT. Protein product: CASSGPGNNQPQHF. This chain joins TRBV27 and TRBJ1-5; D not certain. Trimming removed 5 bases from V and 3 bases from J, with 11 bases in between. Germline lookup yields CDR1 MNHEY and CDR2 SMNVEV (reference sequence). This CDR3 contains 14 residues.

The chain couples TRBV10-1 to TRBJ2-1; tentative D call: TRBD2 (6 bases). Germline V gene lookup returns CDR1 WNHNN and CDR2 SYGVQD (reference sequence). Trimming shortened V by 3 bases and J by 6 bases, and 12 bases separated the two germline ends. The CDR3 is 14 amino acids. The CDR3 here is CASSDPGGRNEQFF. DNA of the CDR3: TGCGCCAGCAGTGATCCCGGAGGGCGCAATGAGCAGTTCTTC.

The rearrangement links TRBV27 to TRBJ2-1, with D unclear. The CDR3 loop spans 12 amino acids. Germline V CDR1 and CDR2: MNHEY, SMNVEV (reference sequence). Trimming shortened V by 9 bases and J by 0 bases, and 6 bases separated the two germline ends. Here the CDR3 DNA reads TGTGCCAGTTTGAGCTCCTACAATGAGCAGTTCTTC. It is translated as CASLSSYNEQFF.

V is TRBV9 and J is TRBJ2-2; 11 nucleotides line up with TRBD2. Germline V gene data show CDR1 as SGDLS and CDR2 as YYNGEE. The length of the CDR3 is 16 residues. The V segment lost 3 bases and the J segment 1 base; nucleotides outside the gene matches: 2. CDR3 nucleotide sequence: TGTGCCAGCAGCGGGGGACTAGCGGAGAACACCGGGGAGCTGTTTTTT. This sequence encodes CASSGGLAENTGELFF.

The chain uses TRBV2 and TRBJ1-2; D gene unclear. V lost 4 bases and J lost 4, with 13 bases in between. This CDR3 comprises 14 residues. CDR1 is SNHLY, CDR2 FYNNEI, per germline. The CDR3 DNA is TGTGCCAGCAGTGTTATAACGGAGCTCTATGGCTACACCTTC. Protein: CASSVITELYGYTF.